This TCR beta chain emerged from a study of cytomegalovirus exposure and HLA in healthy donors listed by TCRdb under 2017. Describing the broader study: A later analysis indicated that the 120 validation repertoires were generated on the platform also employed for the 666 repertoires of the first cohort. Along with the approximately 670-subject first cohort, a separate validation cohort of around 120 different subjects was used. The study was designed to test whether signatures of past pathogen exposure could be identified by cataloging public T cell receptors. The study combined high-throughput TCR immunosequencing, statistical association of individual TCRs with disease status, and machine learning to predict cytomegalovirus infection status.

The method was the immunoSEQ multiplex PCR assay. In the paper's pipeline: A statistical classification framework was built for diagnosing cytomegalovirus status from the catalog of TCR beta chain sequences. The table was pulled from immuneACCESS by TCRdb, which kept in-frame rearrangements only. Such tables lose some clones; where checked, under half of the loss comes from unresolved V genes, and the rest has no known cause. D and trimming come from the DNA, and the V and J calls and clone size come from that table. Here the sample has more than 95,000 clones; 80% to 90% occur a single time. The leading ten clones occupy less than 4.5% of the sample. General findings and caveats noted by the study authors: The study gave a list of about 170 TCR beta chains associated with cytomegalovirus. In vitro tests confirmed that a few of the cytomegalovirus-associated TCR beta chains recognize cytomegalovirus antigens. While some public TCRs were present in many individuals, most TCR sequences turned up only very rarely across donors. A later analysis found that TCRs clustered in the first cohort also tended to co-occur in the 130 or so validation repertoires, with approximately 95% of cluster scores above 0. The validation cohort had no HLA typing available for a later analysis, so co-occurrence within that cohort was assessed over all 120 or so repertoires. It was suggested by the authors that the approach could potentially be generalized to other disease states and immunological phenotypes. The classifier was reported to diagnose cytomegalovirus status with high specificity and sensitivity in both the original and validation cohorts.

With respect to this clone: Its antigen is unknown. Base qualities are missing; no much larger clone stands one base away.

Donors formed part of the validation cohort, which comprised approximately 130 subjects and was distinct from the first cohort of fewer than 750 subjects. In the germline V gene (reference sequence), CDR1 corresponds to MNHNY and CDR2 to SVGAGI. V is cut back by 6 bases and J by 7 bases, with 13 bases in the junction unmatched. Reading from cysteine to phenylalanine, the CDR3 counts 15 amino acids. The entry retains the CDR3 DNA only, 45 bases that are in frame from base 1. This TCR derives from a man younger than 35 in good health and CMV-seropositive. Rearrangement joined TRBV6-6 to TRBJ1-1, with 8 bases matching TRBD1. Sequences were obtained from PBMCs. The CDR3: CASRGFGQGRVEAFF. At the DNA level, the sequence is TGTGCCAGCAGAGGCTTCGGACAGGGAAGGGTTGAAGCTTTCTTT.